This T cell receptor (beta chain) was identified in a study of cytotoxic CD8 clonotypes in ibrutinib-treated CLL. Across the study: Partial response occurred in roughly 25 patients and complete response in 2; at median around 5.5 years, approximately 14 remained remitted and 12 progressed.

The CDR3 spans 13 residues. Germline V CDR1 and CDR2: SQVTM, ANQGSEA. Only in-frame clones appear in the TCRdb table, and some are missing; sequencing was by immunoSEQ multiplex PCR. Among 65,000 to 90,000 clones, approximately 82% were seen once, and the ten largest hold about 38%. This TCR came from a human donor with chronic lymphocytic leukemia. The chain employs TRBV29-1 and TRBJ2-1; maybe TRBD2 (6 bases). The sequencing used PBMCs, collected after 24 months of ibrutinib treatment. The CDR3 bases are TGCAGTTTCCGGGACTCCGTCTTCCGTGAGCAGTTCTTC. This translates into CSFRDSVFREQFF.